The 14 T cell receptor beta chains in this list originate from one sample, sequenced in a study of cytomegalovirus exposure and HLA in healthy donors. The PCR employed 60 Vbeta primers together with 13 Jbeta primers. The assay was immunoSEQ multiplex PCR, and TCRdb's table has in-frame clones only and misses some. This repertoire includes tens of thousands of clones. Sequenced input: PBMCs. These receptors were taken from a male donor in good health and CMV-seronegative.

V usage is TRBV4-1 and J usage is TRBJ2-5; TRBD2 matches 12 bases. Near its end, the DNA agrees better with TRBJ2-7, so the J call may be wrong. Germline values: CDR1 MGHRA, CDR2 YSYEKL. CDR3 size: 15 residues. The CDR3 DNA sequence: TGCGCCAGCAGCCCTGGACTAGCGGGAAGGGGCGAGCAGTACTTC. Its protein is CASSPGLAGRGEQYF.

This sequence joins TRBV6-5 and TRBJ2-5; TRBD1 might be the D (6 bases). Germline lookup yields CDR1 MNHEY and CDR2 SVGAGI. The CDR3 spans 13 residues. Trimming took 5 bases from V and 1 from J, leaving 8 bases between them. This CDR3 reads CASSRTAQETQYF. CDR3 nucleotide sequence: TGTGCCAGCAGTCGGACAGCCCAAGAGACCCAGTACTTC.

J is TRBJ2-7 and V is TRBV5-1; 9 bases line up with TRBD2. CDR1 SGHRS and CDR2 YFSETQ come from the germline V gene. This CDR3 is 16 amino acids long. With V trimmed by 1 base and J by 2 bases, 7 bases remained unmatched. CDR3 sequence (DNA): TGCGCCAGCAGCTTGCCAACCTTAGCGGGAGCCTACGAGCAGTACTTC. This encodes CASSLPTLAGAYEQYF. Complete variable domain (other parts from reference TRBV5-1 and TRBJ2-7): KAGVTQTPRYLIKTRGQQVTLSCSPISGHRSVSWYQQTPGQGLQFLFEYFSETQRNKGNFPGRFSGRQFSNSRSEMNVSTLELGDSALYLCASSLPTLAGAYEQYFGPGTRLTVT.

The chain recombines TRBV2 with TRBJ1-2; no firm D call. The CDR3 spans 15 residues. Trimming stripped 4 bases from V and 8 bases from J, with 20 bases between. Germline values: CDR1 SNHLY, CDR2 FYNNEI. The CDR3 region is CASSGAGRRTGGYTF. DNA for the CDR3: TGTGCCAGCAGTGGTGCCGGGAGGAGGACGGGCGGCTACACCTTC. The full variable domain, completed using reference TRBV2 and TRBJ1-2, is EPEVTQTPSHQVTQMGQEVILRCVPISNHLYFYWYRQILGQKVEFLVSFYNNEISEKSEIFDDQFSVERPDGSNFTLKIRSTKLEDSAMYFCASSGAGRRTGGYTFGSGTRLTVV.

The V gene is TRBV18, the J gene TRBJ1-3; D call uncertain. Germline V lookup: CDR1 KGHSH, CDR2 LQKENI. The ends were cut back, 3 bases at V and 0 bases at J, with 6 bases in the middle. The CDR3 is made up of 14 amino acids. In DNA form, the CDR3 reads TGTGCCAGCTCACCGTCCGGCTCTGGAAACACCATATATTTT. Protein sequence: CASSPSGSGNTIYF. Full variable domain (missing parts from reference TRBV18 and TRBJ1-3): NAGVMQNPRHLVRRRGQEARLRCSPMKGHSHVYWYRQLPEEGLKFMVYLQKENIIDESGMPKERFSAEFPKEGPSILRIQQVVRGDSAAYFCASSPSGSGNTIYFGEGSWLTVV.

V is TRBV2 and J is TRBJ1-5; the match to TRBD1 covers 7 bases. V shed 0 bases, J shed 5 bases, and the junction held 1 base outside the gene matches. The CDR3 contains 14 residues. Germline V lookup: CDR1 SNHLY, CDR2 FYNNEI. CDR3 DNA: TGTGCCAGCAGTGAAGCCCAGGGGGATCAGCCCCAGCATTTT. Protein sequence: CASSEAQGDQPQHF.

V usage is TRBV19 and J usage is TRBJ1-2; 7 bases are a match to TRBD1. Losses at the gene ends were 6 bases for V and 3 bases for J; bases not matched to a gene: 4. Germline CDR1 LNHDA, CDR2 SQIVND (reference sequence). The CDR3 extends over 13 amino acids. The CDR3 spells CASRTGADYGYTF. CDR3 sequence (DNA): TGTGCCAGTAGAACAGGGGCAGACTATGGCTACACCTTC.

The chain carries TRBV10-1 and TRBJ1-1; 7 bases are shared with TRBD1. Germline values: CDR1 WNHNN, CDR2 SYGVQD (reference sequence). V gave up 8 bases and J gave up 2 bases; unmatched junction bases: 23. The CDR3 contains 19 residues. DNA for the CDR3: TGCGCCAGCCCAAGAGAAAGGCTTCTTTTCCGGGACAGAAACACTGAAGCTTTCTTT. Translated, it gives CASPRERLLFRDRNTEAFF.

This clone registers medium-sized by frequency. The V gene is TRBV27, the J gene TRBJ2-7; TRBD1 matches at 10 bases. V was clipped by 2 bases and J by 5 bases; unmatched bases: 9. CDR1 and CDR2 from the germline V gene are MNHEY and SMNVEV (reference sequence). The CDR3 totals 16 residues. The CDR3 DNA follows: TGTGCCAGCAGTTTAACTCCCCCGGACAGGGGGGACGAGCAGTACTTC. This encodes CASSLTPPDRGDEQYF.

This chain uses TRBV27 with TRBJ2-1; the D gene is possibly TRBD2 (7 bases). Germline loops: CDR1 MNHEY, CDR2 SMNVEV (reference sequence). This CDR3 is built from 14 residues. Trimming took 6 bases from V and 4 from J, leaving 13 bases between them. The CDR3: CASRRGASYNEQFF. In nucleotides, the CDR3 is TGTGCCAGCAGACGGGGGGCCTCGTACAATGAGCAGTTCTTC.

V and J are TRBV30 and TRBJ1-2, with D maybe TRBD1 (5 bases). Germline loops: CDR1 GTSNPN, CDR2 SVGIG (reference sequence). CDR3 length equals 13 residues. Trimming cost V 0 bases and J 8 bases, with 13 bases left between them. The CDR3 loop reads CAWSVLRGGGYTF. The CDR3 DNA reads TGTGCCTGGAGTGTATTGCGGGGCGGAGGCTACACCTTC.

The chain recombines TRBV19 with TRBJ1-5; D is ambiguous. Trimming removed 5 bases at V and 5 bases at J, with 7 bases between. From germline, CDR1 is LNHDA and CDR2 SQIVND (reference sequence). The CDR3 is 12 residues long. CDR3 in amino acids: CASSSGYQPQHF. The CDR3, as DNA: TGTGCCAGTAGTTCCGGGTATCAGCCCCAGCATTTT.

The CDR3 reads CASSPTSGGTDTQYF. In DNA form, the CDR3 reads TGTGCCAGCAGCCCGACTAGCGGAGGAACAGATACGCAGTATTTT. This chain connects TRBV6-4 to TRBJ2-3; 9 bases fit TRBD2. V shed 6 bases and J 3 bases; nucleotides not matched to a gene: 7. The length of the CDR3 is 15 residues. Germline CDR1 and CDR2: MRHNA and SNTAGT.

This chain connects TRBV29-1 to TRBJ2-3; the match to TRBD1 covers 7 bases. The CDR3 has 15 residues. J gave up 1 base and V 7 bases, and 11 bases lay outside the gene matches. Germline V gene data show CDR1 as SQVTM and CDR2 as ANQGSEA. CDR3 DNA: TGCAGCGCCGTCCGGGACAGCCAAGGCACAGATACGCAGTATTTT. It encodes CSAVRDSQGTDTQYF.